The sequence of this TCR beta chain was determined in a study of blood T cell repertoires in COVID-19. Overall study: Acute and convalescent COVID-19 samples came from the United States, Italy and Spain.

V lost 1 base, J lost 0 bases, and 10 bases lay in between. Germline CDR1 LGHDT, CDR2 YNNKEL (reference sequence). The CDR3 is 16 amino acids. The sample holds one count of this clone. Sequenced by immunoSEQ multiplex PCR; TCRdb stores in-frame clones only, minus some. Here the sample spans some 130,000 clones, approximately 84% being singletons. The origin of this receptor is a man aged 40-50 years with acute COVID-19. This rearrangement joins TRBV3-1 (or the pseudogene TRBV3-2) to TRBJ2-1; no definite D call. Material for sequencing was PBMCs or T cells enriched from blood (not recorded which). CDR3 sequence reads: CASSQGAPSSYNEQFF. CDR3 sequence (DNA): TGTGCCAGCAGCCAAGGGGCGCCAAGCTCCTACAATGAGCAGTTCTTC.